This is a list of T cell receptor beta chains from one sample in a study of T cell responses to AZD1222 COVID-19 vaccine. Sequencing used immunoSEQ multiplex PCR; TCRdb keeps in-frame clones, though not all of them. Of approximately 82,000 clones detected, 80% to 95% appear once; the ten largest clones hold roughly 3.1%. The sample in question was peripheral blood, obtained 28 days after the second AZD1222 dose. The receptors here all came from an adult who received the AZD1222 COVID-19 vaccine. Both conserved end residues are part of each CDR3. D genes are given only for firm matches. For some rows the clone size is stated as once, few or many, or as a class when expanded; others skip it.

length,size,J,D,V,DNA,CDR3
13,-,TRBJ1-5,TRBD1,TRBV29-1,TGCAGCGCCGGACAGGGGGAAGAACAGCCCCAGCATTTT,CSAGQGEEQPQHF
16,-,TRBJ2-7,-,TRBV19,TGTGCCAGTAGCGATGGGATCTTTCACCAGCCCTACGAGCAGTACTTC,CASSDGIFHQPYEQYF
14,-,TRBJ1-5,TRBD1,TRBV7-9,TGTGCCAGCAGCCGGACAGGGACAAATCAGCCCCAGCATTTT,CASSRTGTNQPQHF
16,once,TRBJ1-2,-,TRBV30,TGTGCCTGGAGTAGGGTAGACGCGAGGCAGTTTTATGGCTACACCTTC,CAWSRVDARQFYGYTF
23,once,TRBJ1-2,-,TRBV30,TGTGCCTGGAGCGCCTTATCTGGGAGAGGCGTCAAACTCACCCTGCTAGCTAACTATGGCTACACCTTC,CAWSALSGRGVKLTLLANYGYTF
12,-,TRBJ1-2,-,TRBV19,TGTGCCAGCGGACCTCCTAACTATGGCTACACCTTC,CASGPPNYGYTF
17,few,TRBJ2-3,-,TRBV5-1,TGCGCCAGCAGCCGGAGGGCGGCGGGGGCGAGTACAGATACGCAGTATTTT,CASSRRAAGASTDTQYF
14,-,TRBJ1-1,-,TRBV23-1,TGCGCCAGCAGTCATTTCCAGGAGAACACTGAAGCTTTCTTT,CASSHFQENTEAFF
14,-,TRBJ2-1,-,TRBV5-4,TGTGCCAGCAGCCGTTGGCCAGGGGAAGGTGAGCAGTTCTTC,CASSRWPGEGEQFF
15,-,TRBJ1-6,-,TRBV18,TGTGCCAGCTCACCCATAGAGGCAGTAAATTCACCCCTCCACTTT,CASSPIEAVNSPLHF
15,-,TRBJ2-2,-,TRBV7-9,TGTGCCAGCAGCTTACTTTCCGGGGGAACCGGGGAGCTGTTTTTT,CASSLLSGGTGELFF
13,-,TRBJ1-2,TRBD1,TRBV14,TGTGCCAGCAGCTGGGACAGGGATTACGGCTACACCTTC,CASSWDRDYGYTF
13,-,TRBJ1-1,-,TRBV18,TGTGCCAGCTCAGATACAGGGACCACTGAAGCTTTCTTT,CASSDTGTTEAFF
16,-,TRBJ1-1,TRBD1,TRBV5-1,TGCGCCAGCAGCTTGGTTACAGGGGGCAAAAACACTGAAGCTTTCTTT,CASSLVTGGKNTEAFF
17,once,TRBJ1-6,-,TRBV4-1,TGCGCCAGCAGCCAAGATTGGGCAGGAGGGCAGACTTCACCCCTCCACTTT,CASSQDWAGGQTSPLHF
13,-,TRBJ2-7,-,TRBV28,TGTGCCAGCAGACGCAGGGAGCTCTACGAGCAGTACTTC,CASRRRELYEQYF
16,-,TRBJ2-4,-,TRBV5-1,TGCGCCAGCAGCTTGGATGTAGCCGTGGTCAAAAACATTCAGTACTTC,CASSLDVAVVKNIQYF
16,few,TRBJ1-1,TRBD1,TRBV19,TGTGCCAGTAGTAGACAGGGGGCGCGGGGGAACACTGAAGCTTTCTTT,CASSRQGARGNTEAFF
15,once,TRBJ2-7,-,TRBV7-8,TGTGCCAGCAGCCCAGGGTTAAGGAGCTCCTACGAGCAGTACTTC,CASSPGLRSSYEQYF
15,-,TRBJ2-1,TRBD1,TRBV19,TGTGCCATTTCTTTGGGACAGGCCGCGGTCGGGGAGCAGTTCTTC,CAISLGQAAVGEQFF
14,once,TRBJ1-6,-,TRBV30,TGTGCCTGGACCCTGACAGTGTATAATTCACCCCTCCACTTT,CAWTLTVYNSPLHF
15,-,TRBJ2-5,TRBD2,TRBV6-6,TGTGCCAGCAGTCCCGGGACTAGCCAACAAGAGACCCAGTACTTC,CASSPGTSQQETQYF
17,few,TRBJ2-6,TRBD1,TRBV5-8,TGTGCCAGCAGCTTCGACAGGGCCCACTCTGGGGCCAACGTCCTGACTTTC,CASSFDRAHSGANVLTF
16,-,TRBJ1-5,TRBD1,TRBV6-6,TGTGCCAGCAGCCCTATCGACAGGGATAGCAATCAGCCCCAGCATTTT,CASSPIDRDSNQPQHF
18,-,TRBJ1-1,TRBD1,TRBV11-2,TGTGCCAGCAGCTCAGCATTACGGGACAGGGGTACGAACACTGAAGCTTTCTTT,CASSSALRDRGTNTEAFF
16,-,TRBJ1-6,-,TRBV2,TGTGCCAGCAGTGAAGCGGGGGCACACTATAATTCACCCCTCCACTTT,CASSEAGAHYNSPLHF
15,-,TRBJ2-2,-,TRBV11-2,TGTGCCAGCAGCTTAGGGTCAGGACACACCGGGGAGCTGTTTTTT,CASSLGSGHTGELFF
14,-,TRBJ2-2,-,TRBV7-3,TGTGCCAGCACCTTTCAGGCGGACACCGGGGAGCTGTTTTTT,CASTFQADTGELFF
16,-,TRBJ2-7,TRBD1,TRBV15,TGTGCCACCAGCGCTAGTCACAGGGGTTACCCCTACGAGCAGTACTTC,CATSASHRGYPYEQYF
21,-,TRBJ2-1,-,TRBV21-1,TGTGCCAGCACCCCCGGAATGTGGCCAGGGAAAGACAGGGTATCCTACAATGAGCAGTTCTTC,CASTPGMWPGKDRVSYNEQFF
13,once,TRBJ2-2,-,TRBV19,TGTGCCAGTAGAAGGGGGACTTCTGGGGAGCTGTTTTTT,CASRRGTSGELFF
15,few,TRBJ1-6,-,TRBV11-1,TGTGCCAGCAGCCCCCCCGGGGGCTGGGATTCACCCCTCCACTTT,CASSPPGGWDSPLHF
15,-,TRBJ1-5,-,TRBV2,TGTGCCAGCAACGGGGGGGGTTCGCACAGCCAGCCCCAGCATTTT,CASNGGGSHSQPQHF
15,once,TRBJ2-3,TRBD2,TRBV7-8,TGTGCCAGCAGCTTACTTAGCGGGGTCACAGATACGCAGTATTTT,CASSLLSGVTDTQYF
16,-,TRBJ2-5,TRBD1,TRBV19,TGTGCCAGTAGTATCTTTGGCAGGGGGAGCCAAGAGACCCAGTACTTC,CASSIFGRGSQETQYF
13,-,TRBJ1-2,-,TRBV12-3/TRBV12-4,TGTGCCAGCAGTTTGGACAGAAACTATGGCTACACCTTC,CASSLDRNYGYTF
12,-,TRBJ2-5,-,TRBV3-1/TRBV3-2,TGTGCCAGCAGCCAAGATATTGGGACCCAGTACTTC,CASSQDIGTQYF
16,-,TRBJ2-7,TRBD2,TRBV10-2,TGCGCCAGCAGTGCTTTGACTAGCGGGGGTAACTACGAGCAGTACTTC,CASSALTSGGNYEQYF
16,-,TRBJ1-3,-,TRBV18,TGTGCCAGCTCACCACGAAGTGGGTCGGGAGGAAACACCATATATTTT,CASSPRSGSGGNTIYF
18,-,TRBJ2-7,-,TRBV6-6,TGTGCCAGCAGTCCCCACCGTCCGGGGGTCCCTAGCTCCTACGAGCAGTACTTC,CASSPHRPGVPSSYEQYF
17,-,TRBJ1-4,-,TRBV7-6,TGTGCCAGCAGCTTAGCGGGGAAAAGGGGGGGTAATGAAAAACTGTTTTTT,CASSLAGKRGGNEKLFF
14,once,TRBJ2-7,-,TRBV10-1,TGCGCCAGCAGTGAGTCTGTTCGAGGGAACGAGCAGTACTTC,CASSESVRGNEQYF
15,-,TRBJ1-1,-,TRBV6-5,TGTGCCAGCAGTTACTCGAATCCGGGGATCGCTGAAGCTTTCTTT,CASSYSNPGIAEAFF
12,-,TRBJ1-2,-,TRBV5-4,TGTGCCAGCAGCTTAGACTCTTCGGGCTACACCTTC,CASSLDSSGYTF
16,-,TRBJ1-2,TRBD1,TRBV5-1,TGCGCCAGCAGCCCACAGGCCTCGGACAGGGGGTATGGCTACACCTTC,CASSPQASDRGYGYTF
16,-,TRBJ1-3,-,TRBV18,TGTGCCAGCTCACCCGGGTTGACTTACTCTGGAAACACCATATATTTT,CASSPGLTYSGNTIYF
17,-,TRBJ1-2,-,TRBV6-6,TGTGCCAGCAGTCTCCGAAGGCGGGACCGCGGGGGGGATGGCTACACCTTC,CASSLRRRDRGGDGYTF
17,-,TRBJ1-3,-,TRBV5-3,TGTGCCAGAGGCGGACAGAGATGTGACTGCTCTGGAAACACCATATATTTT,CARGGQRCDCSGNTIYF
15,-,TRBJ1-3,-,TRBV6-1,TGTGCCAGCAGTGAAATAGGACATTCTGGAAACACCATATATTTT,CASSEIGHSGNTIYF